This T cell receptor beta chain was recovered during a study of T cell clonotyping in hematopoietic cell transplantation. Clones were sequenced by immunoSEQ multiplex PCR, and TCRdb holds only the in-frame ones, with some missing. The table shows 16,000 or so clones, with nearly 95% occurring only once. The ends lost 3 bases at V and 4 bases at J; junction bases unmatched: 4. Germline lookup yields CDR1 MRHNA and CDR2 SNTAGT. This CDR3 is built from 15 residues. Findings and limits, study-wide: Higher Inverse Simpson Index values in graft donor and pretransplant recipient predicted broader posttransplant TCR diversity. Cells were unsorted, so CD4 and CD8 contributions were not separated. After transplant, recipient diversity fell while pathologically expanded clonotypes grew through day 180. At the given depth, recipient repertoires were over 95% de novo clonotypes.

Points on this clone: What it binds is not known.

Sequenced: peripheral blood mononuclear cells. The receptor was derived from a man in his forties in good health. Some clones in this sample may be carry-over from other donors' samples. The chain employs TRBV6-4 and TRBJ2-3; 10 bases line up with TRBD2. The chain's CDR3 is CASSESSGSPDTQYF. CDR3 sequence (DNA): TGTGCCAGCAGTGAGTCTAGCGGGAGCCCAGATACGCAGTATTTT.